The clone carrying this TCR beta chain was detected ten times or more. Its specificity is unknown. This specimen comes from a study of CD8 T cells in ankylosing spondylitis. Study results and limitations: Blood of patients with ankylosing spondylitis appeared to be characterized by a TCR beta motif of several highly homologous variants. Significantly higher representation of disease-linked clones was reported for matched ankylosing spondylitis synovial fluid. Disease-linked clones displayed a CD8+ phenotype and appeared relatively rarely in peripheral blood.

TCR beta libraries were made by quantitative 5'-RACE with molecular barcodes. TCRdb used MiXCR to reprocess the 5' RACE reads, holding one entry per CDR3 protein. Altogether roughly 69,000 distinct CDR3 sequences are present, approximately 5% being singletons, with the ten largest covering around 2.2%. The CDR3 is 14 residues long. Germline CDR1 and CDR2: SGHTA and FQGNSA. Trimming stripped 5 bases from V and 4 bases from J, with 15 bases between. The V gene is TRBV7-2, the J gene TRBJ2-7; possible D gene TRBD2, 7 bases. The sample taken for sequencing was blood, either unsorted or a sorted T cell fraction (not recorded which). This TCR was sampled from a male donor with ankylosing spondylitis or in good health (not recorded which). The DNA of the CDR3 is TGTGCCAGCAGCCAATGGGGGGGCGTTTACGAGCAGTACTTC. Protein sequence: CASSQWGGVYEQYF.